Listed here are 16 T cell receptor beta chains from one sample, sequenced in a study of tissue T cells after allogeneic stem cell transplantation. TCRdb's table, derived via immunoSEQ multiplex PCR, lists solely in-frame clones and lacks some. The data show approximately 47,000 clones, over 65% seen once. The specimen was sorted cells pooled from one or two spleens. Receptors originate from a pool of C57BL/6 mice in good health.

Regarding this clone: The gene symbols are mouse symbols. The read finishes 1 residue shy of the CDR3 end, and the germline J gene is used to complete it. The chain links TRBV16 to TRBJ2-7; the D gene could be TRBD1 or TRBD2 (5 bases each). The CDR3 is made up of 14 amino acids. Looked up from germline, CDR1 is SGHSA and CDR2 is FRNQAP. Trimming removed 0 bases at V and 0 bases at J, with 6 bases between. This CDR3 is CASSLEGPSYEQYF. Partial CDR3 DNA: TGTGCAAGCAGCTTAGAGGGGCCCTCCTATGAACAGTAC.

Points on this clone: Gene names refer to mouse genes. The CDR3 reads CASSLGGGYEQYF. CDR3 bases read: TGTGCCAGCTCTCTCGGTGGGGGGTATGAACAGTAC. The rearrangement joins TRBV12-2 to TRBJ2-7, with TRBD2 matching over 7 bases. The sequenced fragment ends 1 residue before the CDR3 boundary, so the rest is inferred from the germline J gene. The CDR3 totals 13 residues. The V gene's germline CDR1 is SGHLS and CDR2 HYDKME. V lost 0 bases to trimming and J lost 4 bases; unmatched junction nucleotides: 2.

This clone was picked up one time. Genes and germline are mouse. The read halts 1 residue ahead of the CDR3 end, with the missing end drawn from the germline J gene. The V and J genes are TRBV31 and TRBJ1-3; TRBD1 aligns across 10 bases. The ends lost 0 bases at V and 0 bases at J; junction bases unmatched: 2. Germline V lookup: CDR1 GKSSPN, CDR2 SITVG. CDR3 size: 16 residues. CDR3 DNA (partial): TGTGCCTGGAGTCTCGGACAGGGGGGTTCTGGAAATACGCTCTAT. Amino acid sequence: CAWSLGQGGSGNTLY. The full-length CDR3 reads as CAWSLGQGGSGNTLYF.

Note on this clone: Mouse germline and gene names are used. The read terminates 1 residue ahead of where the CDR3 ends, so the germline J gene completes it. The rearrangement links TRBV2 to TRBJ1-4; TRBD1 aligns across 7 bases. V lost 0 bases, J lost 3 bases, and 4 bases stayed unmatched. Germline values: CDR1 LGHNA, CDR2 YSYQKL. This CDR3 is 16 amino acids long. The sequenced CDR3 bases are TGTGCCAGCAGCCAAGATCAGACAGGGACCAACGAAAGATTATTT. It specifies CASSQDQTGTNERLF. Given in full, the CDR3 is CASSQDQTGTNERLFF.

With respect to this clone: All gene names here are mouse names. The sequence runs out 1 residue before the end of the CDR3; the remainder is reconstructed from the germline J gene. The genes are TRBV2 and TRBJ2-7; 10 nucleotides agree with TRBD2. Trimming cost V 3 bases and J 3 bases; bases outside gene matches: 2. The CDR3 has 14 amino acids. CDR1 and CDR2 from the germline V gene are LGHNA and YSYQKL. The CDR3 is CASSQDWGNYEQYF. Incomplete CDR3 DNA: TGTGCCAGCAGCCAGGACTGGGGGAACTATGAACAGTAC.

Comment on this clone: Gene names and germline refer to mouse. Read coverage stops 1 residue before the CDR3 terminus; the germline J gene supplies the remainder. This chain links TRBV15 with TRBJ1-6; D is possibly TRBD1 (5 bases). TRBJ1-6 is given ORF status, its function remaining uncertain. The germline V and J ends were trimmed by 3 bases and 5 bases, with 8 bases remaining between them. Germline CDR1 SGHND, CDR2 FRSKSL. The CDR3 has 14 amino acids. Partial CDR3 DNA: TGTGCCAGCAGTTTCCCAGGGAATAATTCGCCCCTCTAC. Protein product: CASSFPGNNSPLY. The whole CDR3 is CASSFPGNNSPLYF.

About this clone: Mouse gene names apply. The read falls 1 residue short of the CDR3 end, and the missing part is taken from the germline J gene. The chain carries TRBV13-2 and TRBJ2-2; possibly TRBD1 for D (6 bases). There are 16 residues in the CDR3. Germline V gene lookup returns CDR1 NNHNN and CDR2 SYGAGS (reference sequence). Between the trimmed V and J ends, which lost 0 bases and 4 bases, there was a span of 13 bases. CDR3 amino acids: CASGDAAGEGTGQLYF. The covered CDR3 bases are TGTGCCAGCGGTGATGCTGCAGGGGAGGGCACCGGGCAGCTCTAC.

In the case of this clone: The gene names here belong to mouse. The sequence runs out 1 residue before the end of the CDR3; the remainder is reconstructed from the germline J gene. The chain is built from TRBV19 and TRBJ2-5; 9 bases match TRBD2. The germline V gene has CDR1 FNHDT and CDR2 SITEND (reference sequence). The CDR3 consists of 14 residues. The J segment lost 3 bases and the V segment lost 5 bases, leaving 4 bases of the junction unmatched. Here the CDR3 reads CASSGGTGQDTQYF. Incomplete CDR3 DNA: TGTGCCAGCAGCGGGGGGACTGGGCAAGACACCCAGTAC. Drawing the rest from reference TRBV19 and TRBJ2-5, the complete variable domain is GGIITQTPKFLIGQEGQKLTLKCQQNFNHDTMYWYRQDSGKGLRLIYYSITENDLQKGDLSEGYDASREKKSSFSLTVTSAQKNEMAVFLCASSGGTGQDTQYFGPGTRLLVL.

A word on this clone: One junction end does not reproduce the germline sequence, and a read error may be involved. The genes are named according to mouse. The CDR3 protein is CTCGATGSYNSPLYF. CDR3 bases read: TGCACCTGCGGTGCGACAGGGTCCTATAATTCGCCCCTCTAC. The chain employs TRBV1 and TRBJ1-6, with 7 bases aligning to TRBD1. The read halts 1 residue ahead of the CDR3 end, with the missing end drawn from the germline J gene. TRBJ1-6 is recorded as an ORF, its role being uncertain. The CDR3 contains 15 residues. Germline lookup yields CDR1 NSQYPW and CDR2 LRSPGD (reference sequence).

With regard to this clone: Gene names are mouse gene names. Read data end 1 residue before the CDR3 end; the end is taken from the germline J gene. The V gene is TRBV1, the J gene TRBJ2-5; D is tentatively TRBD1 or TRBD2 (5 bases each). There are 14 residues in the CDR3. In germline, CDR1 is NSQYPW, CDR2 LRSPGD (reference sequence). V lost 3 bases and J lost 2, with 9 bases in between. The covered CDR3 bases are TGCACCTGCAGTGCCGGGGGTGCCCAAGACACCCAGTAC. Translated, it gives CTCSAGGAQDTQY. The full CDR3 sequence reads CTCSAGGAQDTQYF. Full variable domain (outside the CDR3, taken from reference TRBV1 and TRBJ2-5): VTLLEQNPRWRLVPRGQAVNLRCILKNSQYPWMSWYQQDLQKQLQWLFTLRSPGDKEVKSLPGADYLATRVTDTELRLQVANMSQGRTLYCTCSAGGAQDTQYFGPGTRLLVL.

As regards this clone: Any gene name here is a mouse gene name. The read comes to an end 1 residue before the CDR3 does, leaving the germline J gene to fill in the end. J is TRBJ2-7 and V is TRBV20; 9 positions match TRBD2. From germline, CDR1 is GFQATS and CDR2 STVNSAI. The V segment lost 0 bases and the J segment 3 bases; nucleotides outside the gene matches: 3. The CDR3 loop spans 14 amino acids. The CDR3 sequence: CGARDPWGGYEQYF. The sequenced part of the CDR3 DNA is TGTGGTGCTAGGGATCCCTGGGGGGGCTATGAACAGTAC.

As concerns this clone: Gene labels here are mouse ones. The CDR3 goes on 1 residue after the read ends, and that part is filled in from the germline J gene. The chain links TRBV13-3 to TRBJ2-4; 7 nucleotides match TRBD1. The junction had 9 bases not matched to a gene; V was cut back by 2 bases and J by 0 bases. The CDR3 is 17 residues long. CDR1 NNHDY and CDR2 SYVADS come from the germline V gene. The CDR3 here is CASSETYGTVSQNTLYF. Partial CDR3 DNA: TGTGCCAGCAGTGAGACCTATGGGACAGTTAGTCAAAACACCTTGTAC.

Concerning this clone: These gene names are mouse names. The sequenced fragment ends 1 residue before the CDR3 boundary, so the rest is inferred from the germline J gene. V is TRBV19 and J is TRBJ1-3, with D unclear. Per germline, CDR1 FNHDT and CDR2 SITEND (reference sequence). Trimming took off 6 bases at V and 4 bases at J, with 5 bases between the two ends. There are 11 residues in the CDR3. CDR3 DNA (partial): TGTGCCAGCATGATCGGAAATACGCTCTAT. Its translation: CASMIGNTLY. The entire CDR3 protein is CASMIGNTLYF.

Details on this clone: Genes and germline are mouse. The CDR3 end is not reached by the read, which stops 1 residue before it; the germline J gene fills it in. This sequence joins TRBV3 and TRBJ1-4, with D unresolved. The CDR3 covers 15 residues. CDR1 SNHLY and CDR2 FYNGKV come from the germline V gene (reference sequence). V was pared by 5 bases and J by 0 bases, with 10 bases between. CDR3 protein: CASSAHKISNERLFF. The CDR3 bases that were read are TGTGCCAGCAGCGCCCACAAAATTTCCAACGAAAGATTATTT.

A word on this clone: Mouse gene names apply. The missing CDR3 end, 1 residue past where the read stops, is filled in from the germline J gene. This chain links TRBV1 with TRBJ2-2, with D unresolved. Trimming stripped 6 bases from V and 0 bases from J, with 2 bases between. The CDR3 is made up of 12 amino acids. From germline, CDR1 is NSQYPW and CDR2 LRSPGD (reference sequence). Incomplete CDR3 DNA: TGCACCTGCAGAGCAAACACCGGGCAGCTCTAC. This gives the protein CTCRANTGQLY. The CDR3 in full is CTCRANTGQLYF.

A few counts support this clone. The genes are named according to mouse. Coverage ceases 1 residue before the CDR3 finishes, and the germline J gene fills in the end. This rearrangement joins TRBV13-2 to TRBJ2-2; D is possibly TRBD2 (6 bases). With 0 bases removed from V and 3 bases from J, the gap between germline ends came to 9 bases. This CDR3 has 15 amino acids. Germline V gene lookup returns CDR1 NNHNN and CDR2 SYGAGS (reference sequence). The DNA read from the CDR3 is TGTGCCAGCGGTGATGGCTGGGGTGACACCGGGCAGCTCTAC. Protein: CASGDGWGDTGQLY. The full CDR3 is CASGDGWGDTGQLYF.